This T cell receptor beta chain was profiled in a study of blood T cell repertoires in COVID-19 (dated by TCRdb to about 2020). As for the study more broadly: Samples covering the acute and convalescent phases of COVID-19 were provided by collaborators in the United States, Italy and Spain. The material from the prospective study consisted of cDNA or gDNA derived from T cells, B-cell-depleted T cells, or PBMCs. The dataset comprised deeply sampled blood TCRbeta repertoires from subjects exposed to, actively infected with, or recovered from COVID-19. The repertoires were released in a freely available public database intended as a resource for research on the immune response to SARS-CoV-2. Samples were obtained from the ongoing ImmuneRACE study (first 160 participants) and from 1,254 subjects provided by 6 global collaborators. A de-identified subject ID, COVID-19 status, age in years and sex were almost always included in the sample metadata. Where available, HLA class I and class II types were obtained from metadata supplied by the sample provider rather than from assay-based typing.

The germline V gene provides CDR1 SGHTA and CDR2 FQGTGA. V lost 0 bases and J lost 9 bases; the stretch between them is 21 bases long. From the cysteine up to the phenylalanine, the CDR3 has a length of 17 residues. CDR3 DNA is the only sequence kept; it has 51 bases, read in frame from the first base. TCRbeta CDR3 regions were amplified from genomic DNA using the immunoSEQ Assay, a bias-controlled multiplex PCR. Regarding the original processing steps: The number of nucleated cells in each sample was estimated from the amplification of reference gene primers within the assay. Sequence reads were collapsed and filtered to measure the absolute abundance of every unique TCRbeta CDR3 rearrangement. Productive Simpson clonality was computed per sample as the square root of Simpson's diversity index over productive rearrangements. TCRdb took this table from immuneACCESS and kept in-frame rearrangements with V and J called. Such tables lack part of the clones; where checked against another copy, unresolved V genes explain under half of the gap, and the rest is unexplained. V and J calls and clone size follow that table, whereas D and trimming were derived from the DNA. In all, the sample holds 250,000 or so clones, and 90% of those were seen once. About 1% of the sample is held by the ten biggest clonotypes.

Participants in the prospective study were aged roughly 18 to 90 years, lived in 24 United States geographic areas, and enrolled through a virtual design. To assign participants to cohorts, the prospective study relied on clinical history that participants themselves reported in a screening survey and a study questionnaire. Exposed participants had been in contact with someone with a PCR-confirmed or clinician-diagnosed COVID-19 case within 2 weeks of study entry. In the prospective study, mobile phlebotomists collected whole blood, serum and a nasopharyngeal or oropharyngeal swab from each participant. Prospective study participants could optionally give additional blood draws and questionnaires over an approximately two-month period. Before DNA extraction, blood samples from the prospective study were shipped at room temperature or frozen. The full study reports these points: Clinical and demographic metadata were provided uncurated, with the amount varying by source and participant.

In this sample, this clone turned up once. Its antigen has not been determined. No much larger clonotype is one base removed from it; base qualities were not supplied. The receptor was derived from a man aged 50 to 59 who had been exposed to COVID-19. This receptor chain uses TRBV7-3 and TRBJ2-1; a weak D assignment points to TRBD1 (6 bases agree). Sequencing used PBMCs or T cells enriched from blood (not recorded which). The DNA reads TGTGCCAGCAGCTTAACTTTGGACAGTTACATCCGGGGTGAGCAGTTCTTC. It is translated as CASSLTLDSYIRGEQFF.